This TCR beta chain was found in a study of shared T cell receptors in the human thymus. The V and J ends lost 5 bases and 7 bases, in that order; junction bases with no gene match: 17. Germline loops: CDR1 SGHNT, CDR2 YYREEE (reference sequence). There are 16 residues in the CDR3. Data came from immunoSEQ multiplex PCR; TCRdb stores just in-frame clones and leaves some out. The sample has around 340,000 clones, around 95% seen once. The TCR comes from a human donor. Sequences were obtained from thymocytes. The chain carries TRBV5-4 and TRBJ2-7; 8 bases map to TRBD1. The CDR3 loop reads CASRPLDGQGFEEQYF. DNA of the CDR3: TGTGCCAGCAGACCCCTAGATGGACAGGGATTCGAGGAGCAGTACTTC. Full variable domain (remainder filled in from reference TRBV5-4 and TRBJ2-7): ETGVTQSPTHLIKTRGQQVTLRCSSQSGHNTVSWYQQALGQGPQFIFQYYREEENGRGNFPPRFSGLQFPNYSSELNVNALELDDSALYLCASRPLDGQGFEEQYFGPGTRLTVT.